This T cell receptor beta chain is from a study of CD8 T cells in ankylosing spondylitis. Regarding the study as a whole: Characteristic, it appeared, of ankylosing spondylitis blood was a TCR beta motif of about eight highly homologous variants. CD8+ cells made up the disease-linked clones, which were relatively rare in peripheral blood.

Preparation of TCR beta libraries was done by quantitative 5'-RACE with molecular barcodes. TCRdb re-derived calls from the 5' RACE reads in MiXCR, one entry per CDR3 protein. The sample consists of 100,000 or so distinct CDR3 sequences, roughly 9% of them appearing once. Concerning this clonotype itself: Its antigen is unidentified.

This sequence was found in a male donor with ankylosing spondylitis. Sequencing input: blood, either unsorted or a sorted T cell fraction (not recorded which).

In nucleotides, the CDR3 is TGTGCCAGCAGTTTATTGTCCGTGGGCAGCCCGGCCCTCTACGAGCAGTACTTC. Its protein is CASSLLSVGSPALYEQYF. The rearrangement links TRBV28 to TRBJ2-7; D not resolved. V was clipped by 1 base and J by 3 bases, with 22 bases between them. Germline V gene data show CDR1 as MDHEN and CDR2 as SYDVKM. The CDR3 is 18 amino acids. Combining the CDR3 with reference TRBV28 and TRBJ2-7 gives the whole variable domain DVKVTQSSRYLVKRTGEKVFLECVQDMDHENMFWYRQDPGLGLRLIYFSYDVKMKEKGDIPEGYSVSREKKERFSLILESASTNQTSMYLCASSLLSVGSPALYEQYFGPGTRLTVT.